These 9 T cell receptor beta chains came from one sample sequenced in a study of cytomegalovirus exposure and HLA in healthy donors. The primer mix had 60 Vbeta and 13 Jbeta primers. Repertoires were generated with immunoSEQ multiplex PCR, while TCRdb's copy carries only in-frame clones and drops some. This table holds 150,000 to 200,000 clones, just under 80% found once. Sequencing input: PBMCs. These receptors were taken from a woman in her thirties in good health and CMV-seropositive.

The V gene is TRBV5-1, the J gene TRBJ2-1; D possibly corresponds to TRBD1 (7 bases). Between the trimmed V and J ends, which lost 0 bases and 3 bases, there was a span of 16 bases. The CDR3 contains 17 residues. The V gene's germline CDR1 is SGHRS and CDR2 YFSETQ. CDR3 residues: CASSLAAGGSYYNEQFF. The CDR3 coding sequence is TGCGCCAGCAGCTTGGCCGCAGGGGGGAGCTACTACAATGAGCAGTTCTTC.

The V gene is TRBV6-5, the J gene TRBJ2-1; weak D call: TRBD2 (5 bases). Between the trimmed V and J ends, which lost 6 bases and 4 bases, there was a span of 16 bases. The CDR3 extends over 15 amino acids. CDR1 MNHEY and CDR2 SVGAGI come from the germline V gene. CDR3 protein: CASSVWAGGYNEQFF. The CDR3 DNA is TGTGCCAGCAGCGTGTGGGCCGGCGGGTACAATGAGCAGTTCTTC.

The chain combines TRBV9 with TRBJ2-1, with 9 bases that match TRBD2. CDR3 length: 15 residues. Germline V lookup: CDR1 SGDLS, CDR2 YYNGEE. Germline trimming cut 4 bases from V and 8 bases from J; bases unmatched to any gene: 10. The CDR3 DNA sequence: TGTGCCAGCAGCTCTCCAGGTAGCGGGAGCTATGAGCAGTTCTTC. Protein: CASSSPGSGSYEQFF.

V is TRBV4-3 and J is TRBJ2-7; D might be TRBD1 (6 bases). The CDR3 contains 15 residues. Germline V gene data show CDR1 as LGHNA and CDR2 as YSLEER. V was cut by 0 bases and J by 0 bases, with 9 bases left in between. The CDR3 region is CASSQDQGTSYEQYF. The CDR3 nucleotides read TGCGCCAGCAGCCAAGACCAGGGGACCTCCTACGAGCAGTACTTC.

This clone was found once. The chain combines TRBV5-8 with TRBJ1-6, with 8 nucleotides matching TRBD1. The ends lost 3 bases at V and 7 bases at J; junction bases unmatched: 0. Germline V gene data show CDR1 as SGHTS and CDR2 as YDEGEE. This CDR3 is 13 amino acids long. The CDR3 sequence is CASSWTGNSPLHF. DNA of the CDR3: TGTGCCAGCAGCTGGACAGGGAATTCACCCCTCCACTTT.

The CDR3: CASRKPGDTQYF. CDR3 nucleotide sequence: TGTGCCAGCAGAAAACCGGGAGATACGCAGTATTTT. This chain uses TRBV6-5 with TRBJ2-3; no reliable D call. V was cut by 6 bases and J by 5 bases, with 9 bases left in between. The CDR3 totals 12 residues. Germline assignment: CDR1 MNHEY and CDR2 SVGAGI.

V usage is TRBV2 and J usage is TRBJ2-7; the match to TRBD2 covers 14 bases. There are 17 residues in the CDR3. The germline CDR1 and CDR2 sequences are SNHLY and FYNNEI. V was clipped by 8 bases and J by 3 bases; unmatched bases: 12. The CDR3 sequence: CASGRGLAGERGYEQYF. CDR3 DNA: TGTGCCAGCGGGAGGGGACTAGCGGGAGAGCGGGGCTACGAGCAGTACTTC.

The chain uses TRBV29-1 and TRBJ2-5, with 10 bases matching TRBD2. Trimming cost V 7 bases and J 2 bases; bases outside gene matches: 10. The CDR3 runs to 15 residues. From germline, CDR1 is SQVTM and CDR2 ANQGSEA. The chain's CDR3 is CSALTSGAIQETQYF. DNA of the CDR3: TGCAGCGCCCTAACTAGCGGGGCGATACAAGAGACCCAGTACTTC.

The chain combines TRBV18 with TRBJ1-3; no reliable D call. Germline lookup yields CDR1 KGHSH and CDR2 LQKENI. Between the trimmed V and J ends, which lost 3 bases and 6 bases, there was a span of 6 bases. This CDR3 spans 12 amino acids. CDR3 DNA: TGTGCCAGCTCACCGGAGGAAAACACCATATATTTT. It specifies CASSPEENTIYF.